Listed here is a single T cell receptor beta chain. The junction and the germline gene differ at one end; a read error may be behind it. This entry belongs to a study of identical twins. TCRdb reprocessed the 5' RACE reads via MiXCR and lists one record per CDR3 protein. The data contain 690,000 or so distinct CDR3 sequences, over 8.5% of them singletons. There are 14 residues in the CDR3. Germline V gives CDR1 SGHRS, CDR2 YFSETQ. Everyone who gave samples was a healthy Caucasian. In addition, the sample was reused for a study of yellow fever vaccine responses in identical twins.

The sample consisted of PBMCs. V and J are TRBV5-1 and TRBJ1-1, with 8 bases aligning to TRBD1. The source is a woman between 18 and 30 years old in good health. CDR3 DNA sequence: TGCGCCAGCAGCCAGGGACAGGTGAACACTGAAGCTATCTTT. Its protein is CASSQGQVNTEAIF.